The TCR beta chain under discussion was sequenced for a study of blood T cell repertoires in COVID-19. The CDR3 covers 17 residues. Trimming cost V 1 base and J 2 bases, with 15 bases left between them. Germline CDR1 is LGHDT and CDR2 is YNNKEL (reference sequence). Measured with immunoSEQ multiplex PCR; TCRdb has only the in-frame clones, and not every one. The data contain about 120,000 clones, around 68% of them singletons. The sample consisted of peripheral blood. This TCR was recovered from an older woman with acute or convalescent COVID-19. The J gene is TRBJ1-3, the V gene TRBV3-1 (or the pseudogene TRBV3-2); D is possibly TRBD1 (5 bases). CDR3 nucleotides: TGTGCCAGCAGCCAAGCCTCACGGGGGTTGGCTGGAAACACCATATATTTT. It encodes CASSQASRGLAGNTIYF.